This T cell receptor beta chain was observed in a study of beta chain features in type 1 diabetes. Turning to the study itself: Examination of sorted cells across all samples involved around 98 million cells. Study-level findings and limits: Because the template was cDNA, high-expressing cells might be over-represented. Shorter TCRB CDR3s, moderately but significantly so, marked every one of the four CD4+ subsets in Type 1 diabetes patients.

For this clone: Its antigen is currently unknown.

Blood was drawn once from each donor into heparinised tubes. The draws averaged about 120 mL. All of the isolated RNA was reverse transcribed, so expressed TCRB transcripts were sequenced. Here immunoSEQ multiplex PCR was the method, and the copy in TCRdb shows in-frame clones only, minus some. The repertoire has approximately 600,000 clones, around 12% of them found once; the top ten carry over 0.1%. The germline gives CDR1 LGHNT, CDR2 FRNRAP. V trimming: 6 bases; J trimming: 2 bases; junction bases outside the gene matches: 4. The CDR3 consists of 15 residues. This chain joins TRBV12-5 and TRBJ2-1; TRBD1 matches 10 bases. The TCR comes from a man in his thirties or forties with type 1 diabetes. The sequencing input was naive CD4+ T cells from blood. CDR3 coding DNA: TGTGCTAGTGGCCACGACAGGGGGCCCTACAATGAGCAGTTCTTC. Encoded protein: CASGHDRGPYNEQFF.